These 25 T cell receptor beta chains originate from one sample sequenced in a study of blood T cell repertoires in COVID-19. The method was immunoSEQ multiplex PCR; TCRdb's version includes in-frame clones alone and lacks a portion of them. The sample has under 150,000 clones, approximately 90% seen once. The sequenced sample consisted of peripheral blood. The receptors here all came from a human donor with active COVID-19. The donor label of this sample is uncertain.

This chain links TRBV29-1 with TRBJ1-1, with D hard to call. CDR1 and CDR2 from the germline V gene are SQVTM and ANQGSEA. Between the trimmed V and J ends, which lost 5 bases and 5 bases, there was a span of 15 bases. CDR3 length: 13 residues. CDR3 sequence (DNA): TGCAGCGTTTTGTTAGGTGGGCGTACTGAAGCTTTCTTT. It yields the protein CSVLLGGRTEAFF.

This clone was observed a handful of times. J is TRBJ2-5 and V is TRBV11-2; D unclear. Germline loops: CDR1 SGHAT, CDR2 FQNNGV. V was shortened by 0 bases and J by 5 bases, with 4 bases between the two germline ends. The CDR3 runs 12 residues. The CDR3 protein is CASSLDPETQYF. CDR3 coding DNA: TGTGCCAGCAGCTTAGATCCGGAGACCCAGTACTTC.

As DNA, the CDR3 is TGTGCCAGCAGCTTGAATCAGGGAGGTTCACCCCTCCACTTT. Translation: CASSLNQGGSPLHF. The chain has TRBV7-8 and TRBJ1-6; D may be TRBD1 (5 bases). The germline V gene encodes CDR1 SGHVS and CDR2 FQNEAQ. This CDR3 is 14 amino acids long. V lost 3 bases to trimming and J lost 9 bases, with 12 bases between them.

The chain recombines TRBV5-1 with TRBJ1-2; 8 bases map to TRBD1. Germline CDR1 reads SGHRS; CDR2 reads YFSETQ. The CDR3 has 18 amino acids. The trim removed 4 bases at V and 7 bases at J, leaving 21 bases unmatched. CDR3 DNA sequence: TGCGCCAGCAGCCCACCCCGCGGACAGGGTTCCGCGGAGTTTGGCTACACCTTC. This sequence encodes CASSPPRGQGSAEFGYTF.

The count of this clone is one. The chain joins TRBV6-2 or TRBV6-3 to TRBJ1-5; a possible D gene is TRBD1 (5 bases). The CDR3 is made up of 16 amino acids. V lost 0 bases and J lost 5, with 14 bases in between. Germline V gives CDR1 MNHEY, CDR2 SVGEGT. CDR3 sequence (DNA): TGTGCCAGCAGTTACTCGATCGCAGGGCCGGATCAGCCCCAGCATTTT. As protein: CASSYSIAGPDQPQHF.

The chain uses TRBV6-2 or TRBV6-3 and TRBJ2-3, with D maybe TRBD2 (7 bases). The CDR3 spans 14 residues. Germline loops: CDR1 MNHEY, CDR2 SVGEGT. The V and J ends lost 8 bases and 6 bases respectively, with 18 bases between them. CDR3 region: CASRFGGASDTQYF. CDR3 nucleotides: TGTGCCAGCCGTTTTGGGGGGGCCTCCGATACGCAGTATTTT.

This chain links TRBV5-1 with TRBJ1-4; D is undetermined. This CDR3 is 14 amino acids long. The germline V gene encodes CDR1 SGHRS and CDR2 YFSETQ. Trimming removed 4 bases from V and 12 bases from J, with 19 bases in between. The CDR3 is CASSAATSVSELFF. The CDR3 bases are TGCGCCAGCAGCGCGGCAACGTCCGTATCGGAACTGTTTTTT.

The J gene is TRBJ1-1, the V gene TRBV4-3; D uncertain. Germline CDR1 and CDR2: LGHNA and YSLEER. The CDR3 contains 15 residues. Trimming took 1 base from V and 1 from J, leaving 10 bases between them. In DNA form, the CDR3 reads TGCGCCAGCAGCCAAGGACCGGGTACGAACACTGAAGCTTTCTTT. Protein product: CASSQGPGTNTEAFF.

The V and J genes are TRBV5-4 and TRBJ1-2; 8 positions agree with TRBD1. CDR1 is SGHNT, CDR2 YYREEE, per germline (reference sequence). J lost 2 bases, V lost 0 bases, and 0 bases had no gene match. This CDR3 is 14 amino acids long. The CDR3 protein is CASSLDRGNYGYTF. For the CDR3, the DNA is TGTGCCAGCAGCTTGGACAGGGGGAACTATGGCTACACCTTC.

This chain uses TRBV19 with TRBJ1-3, with D uncertain. Germline V gene data show CDR1 as LNHDA and CDR2 as SQIVND (reference sequence). The CDR3 contains 14 residues. Trimming removed 3 bases at V and 0 bases at J, with 6 bases between. CDR3 coding DNA: TGTGCCAGTAGTATTTCCAACTCTGGAAACACCATATATTTT. Encoded protein: CASSISNSGNTIYF.

The chain employs TRBV7-4 and TRBJ1-1; a possible D gene is TRBD1 (5 bases). The V end was cut by 1 base, the J end by 7 bases, with 19 bases between. The germline V gene encodes CDR1 SGHVT and CDR2 SQSDAQ. The CDR3 contains 16 residues. CDR3 sequence reads: CASSLGRGGVGGEAFF. CDR3 bases: TGTGCCAGCAGCTTAGGGAGGGGCGGGGTAGGAGGTGAAGCTTTCTTT.

This clone occurred once. This sequence joins TRBV18 and TRBJ1-2, with 9 bases lining up with TRBD1. The CDR3 has 13 amino acids. Germline CDR1 is KGHSH and CDR2 is LQKENI. V trimming: 3 bases; J trimming: 6 bases; junction bases outside the gene matches: 2. The CDR3 bases are TGTGCCAGCTCACCGGACAGGGGCGATGGCTACACCTTC. Its protein product is CASSPDRGDGYTF.

The J gene is TRBJ2-3, the V gene TRBV6-5, with unresolved D. The CDR3 covers 13 residues. The V end was cut by 6 bases, the J end by 4 bases, with 11 bases between. Germline values: CDR1 MNHEY, CDR2 SVGAGI. CDR3 sequence: CASSSRLSDTQYF. CDR3 in DNA: TGTGCCAGCAGCTCTCGACTGTCAGATACGCAGTATTTT.

The genes are TRBV28 and TRBJ1-2; a weak D match, TRBD1 (6 bases). The V and J ends lost 3 bases and 6 bases respectively, with 14 bases between them. The germline V gene encodes CDR1 MDHEN and CDR2 SYDVKM. The CDR3 is 14 amino acids. The CDR3 nucleotides are TGTGCCAGCAGTTTTATCGCAGGGGTTGATGGCTACACCTTC. It specifies CASSFIAGVDGYTF.

The chain recombines TRBV27 with TRBJ1-5, with TRBD1 matching 7 bases. V lost 0 bases to trimming and J lost 6 bases; unmatched junction nucleotides: 5. CDR3 length: 15 amino acids. Germline CDR1 is MNHEY and CDR2 is SMNVEV (reference sequence). CDR3 residues: CASSLSGAGGQPQHF. CDR3 coding DNA: TGTGCCAGCAGTTTATCCGGGGCAGGGGGTCAGCCCCAGCATTTT.

V gene TRBV12-3 or TRBV12-4 combines with J gene TRBJ1-5, with a tentative D call TRBD1 (5 bases). This CDR3 region has 11 residues. Trimming took off 11 bases at V and 5 bases at J, with 10 bases between the two ends. The CDR3 loop is CAVGGYQPQHF. The CDR3 nucleotides read TGTGCCGTGGGGGGGTATCAGCCCCAGCATTTT.

There are a few counts of this clone. The V call is TRBV11-3, the J call TRBJ1-6; D is possibly TRBD1 (6 bases). V was shortened by 2 bases and J by 6 bases, with 11 bases between the two germline ends. This CDR3 comprises 15 residues. The germline V gene has CDR1 SGHNT and CDR2 YENEEA. The CDR3 is CASSLTGNSNSPLHF. The CDR3 nucleotides are TGTGCCAGCAGCTTAACAGGGAACTCTAATTCACCCCTCCACTTT.

The gene calls are TRBV19 and TRBJ2-3, with TRBD2 matching 7 bases. This CDR3 has 15 residues. V shed 5 bases, J shed 4 bases, and the junction held 9 bases outside the gene matches. From germline, CDR1 is LNHDA and CDR2 SQIVND (reference sequence). CDR3 region: CASSSSRAGSDTQYF. The CDR3 DNA reads TGTGCCAGTAGTTCCTCTAGAGCGGGGTCAGATACGCAGTATTTT.

The V call is TRBV5-6, the J call TRBJ1-3, with D perhaps TRBD1 (5 bases). CDR1 is SGHDT and CDR2 is YYEEEE in the germline V gene. The V end was cut by 2 bases, the J end by 2 bases, with 14 bases between. This CDR3 is 16 amino acids long. The CDR3 loop is CASSFFGAPTGNTIYF. For the CDR3, the DNA is TGTGCCAGCAGCTTCTTTGGGGCGCCAACTGGAAACACCATATATTTT.

The chain employs TRBV27 and TRBJ1-4; perhaps TRBD1 as D (5 bases). This CDR3 spans 13 amino acids. Trimming removed 5 bases from V and 6 bases from J, with 10 bases in between. Germline V CDR1 and CDR2: MNHEY, SMNVEV (reference sequence). CDR3 DNA: TGTGCCAGCAGTCCAGGGACTTATGAAAAACTGTTTTTT. Its translation: CASSPGTYEKLFF.

The gene calls are TRBV11-3 and TRBJ2-3, with 7 bases aligning to TRBD1. Germline values: CDR1 SGHNT, CDR2 YENEEA. CDR3 length: 14 amino acids. V was clipped by 5 bases and J by 5 bases; unmatched bases: 7. The CDR3 spells CASSPRTGGDTQYF. CDR3 sequence (DNA): TGTGCCAGCAGCCCAAGGACAGGCGGAGATACGCAGTATTTT.

CDR3 sequence reads: CASSLAGGGQYF. The CDR3, as DNA: TGCGCCAGCAGCTTGGCCGGCGGTGGGCAGTACTTC. This chain connects TRBV5-1 to TRBJ2-7, with unresolved D. This CDR3 is 12 amino acids long. Trimming pared 0 bases from V and 9 bases from J, leaving 10 bases between. CDR1 SGHRS and CDR2 YFSETQ come from the germline V gene. Looking up the rest from reference TRBV5-1 and TRBJ2-7 gives the full variable domain: KAGVTQTPRYLIKTRGQQVTLSCSPISGHRSVSWYQQTPGQGLQFLFEYFSETQRNKGNFPGRFSGRQFSNSRSEMNVSTLELGDSALYLCASSLAGGGQYFGPGTRLTVT.

This chain uses TRBV11-2 with TRBJ2-1; the match to TRBD2 covers 10 bases. The CDR3 is 15 residues long. V shed 5 bases and J 2 bases; nucleotides not matched to a gene: 3. CDR1 SGHAT and CDR2 FQNNGV come from the germline V gene. The CDR3 coding sequence is TGTGCCAGCAGCAGCGGGGGGGCCGCCTACAATGAGCAGTTCTTC. As protein: CASSSGGAAYNEQFF.

The V call is TRBV7-3, the J call TRBJ2-6, with TRBD2 identical over 7 bases. Germline CDR1 is SGHTA and CDR2 is FQGTGA. The CDR3 is made up of 17 amino acids. The J segment lost 0 bases and the V segment lost 4 bases, leaving 6 bases of the junction unmatched. The CDR3 DNA reads as TGTGCCAGCAGCTCAGAGGGAGGGATCTCTGGGGCCAACGTCCTGACTTTC. Translated, it gives CASSSEGGISGANVLTF.

J is TRBJ2-1 and V is TRBV4-1, with TRBD2 matching over 11 bases. J was trimmed by 0 bases and V by 3 bases; bases with no gene match: 10. The CDR3 has 19 amino acids. Germline-derived CDR1 and CDR2 are MGHRA and YSYEKL. CDR3: CASSHPGSSGGVSYNEQFF. The CDR3 DNA is TGCGCCAGCAGCCACCCCGGCAGTAGCGGGGGGGTCTCCTACAATGAGCAGTTCTTC.